The rows below give T cell receptor beta chains drawn from one sample of a study of blood T cell repertoires in COVID-19. Data came from immunoSEQ multiplex PCR; TCRdb stores just in-frame clones and leaves some out. The table lists about 60,000 clones, about 80% of them singletons. The sample taken for sequencing was peripheral blood. The receptors derive from a human donor in a cohort sampled during active COVID-19. Both conserved end residues are part of each CDR3. Fields, in order: V gene, clone size, D gene, J gene, CDR3 DNA, CDR3 protein. D genes are given only for firm matches. Clone size, where shown, is once, few, many, or a class for clones that have expanded.

V: TRBV5-1; size: few; D: NA; J: TRBJ1-2; DNA: TGCGCCAGCAGCTTCGGGGACTATGGCTACACCTTC; CDR3: CASSFGDYGYTF
V: TRBV4-1; size: NA; D: TRBD1; J: TRBJ1-2; DNA: TGCGCCAGCAGTCAGGGGGCGTATGGCTACACCTTC; CDR3: CASSQGAYGYTF
V: TRBV5-6; size: NA; D: NA; J: TRBJ1-2; DNA: TGTGCCAGCAGCTTGGGGTTAAGCAGGGCCTTC; CDR3: CASSLGLSRAF
V: TRBV6-5; size: NA; D: NA; J: TRBJ2-7; DNA: TGTGCCAGCAGTTCCCTACTAGTCTACGAGCAGTACTTC; CDR3: CASSSLLVYEQYF
V: TRBV25-1; size: NA; D: NA; J: TRBJ2-5; DNA: TGTGCCAGCAGTGAATACTTAGTGCCCTCCGAGACCCAGTACTTC; CDR3: CASSEYLVPSETQYF
V: TRBV7-9; size: few; D: NA; J: TRBJ2-2; DNA: TGTGCCAGCCGCTTTGGGGGAGGGAACACCGGGGAGCTGTTTTTT; CDR3: CASRFGGGNTGELFF
V: TRBV6-2/TRBV6-3; size: NA; D: TRBD1; J: TRBJ1-2; DNA: TGTGCCAGCAGTTCGACAGGGGACTATGGCTACACCTTC; CDR3: CASSSTGDYGYTF
V: TRBV7-9; size: once; D: NA; J: TRBJ1-1; DNA: TGTGCCAGCAGCTTAAGCGGAGAGATGAACACTGAAGCTTTCTTT; CDR3: CASSLSGEMNTEAFF
V: TRBV29-1; size: once; D: NA; J: TRBJ1-3; DNA: TGCAGCGTTGTCGGGAGAGGAAACACCATATATTTT; CDR3: CSVVGRGNTIYF
V: TRBV28; size: once; D: TRBD2; J: TRBJ2-6; DNA: TGTGCCAGCAGTTTACCGACTAGCGGAACCTCTGGGGCCAACGTCCTGACTTTC; CDR3: CASSLPTSGTSGANVLTF
V: TRBV27; size: NA; D: TRBD1; J: TRBJ2-3; DNA: TGTGCCAGCAGTTTAGGACAGGGGACAGATACGCAGTATTTT; CDR3: CASSLGQGTDTQYF
V: TRBV29-1; size: NA; D: TRBD1; J: TRBJ2-7; DNA: TGCAGCGTTCTAGGACAGGGCGACTTC; CDR3: CSVLGQGDF
V: TRBV11-2; size: NA; D: NA; J: TRBJ2-7; DNA: TGTGCCAGCAGCTTCGCGCTGGAGCAGTACTTC; CDR3: CASSFALEQYF
V: TRBV7-3; size: few; D: NA; J: TRBJ1-1; DNA: TGTGCCAGCAGCTTAACGGGCCCGAACACTGAAGCTTTCTTT; CDR3: CASSLTGPNTEAFF
V: TRBV7-9; size: NA; D: NA; J: TRBJ2-7; DNA: TGTGCCAGCAGCTTAGGGCAGGGGCTAGCCAACGAGCAGTACTTC; CDR3: CASSLGQGLANEQYF
V: TRBV4-1; size: NA; D: TRBD1; J: TRBJ1-4; DNA: TGCGCCAGCAGCCGAGGACAGGCTAATGAAAAACTGTTTTTT; CDR3: CASSRGQANEKLFF
V: TRBV7-9; size: NA; D: TRBD2; J: TRBJ2-1; DNA: TGTGCCAGCAGCCTAGGACTAGCGGGGGGCAGGGGTGAGCAGTTCTTC; CDR3: CASSLGLAGGRGEQFF
V: TRBV15; size: NA; D: NA; J: TRBJ2-7; DNA: TGTGCCACCAGCCGAGAAGACAGCACCTACGAGCAGTACTTC; CDR3: CATSREDSTYEQYF
V: TRBV4-1; size: NA; D: TRBD2; J: TRBJ2-1; DNA: TGCGCCAGCAGCCCCCCCGGGGGTTTGGTGGCGACTAGCGGGAAGCTCTACAATGAGCAGTTCTTC; CDR3: CASSPPGGLVATSGKLYNEQFF
V: TRBV24-1; size: NA; D: NA; J: TRBJ1-2; DNA: TGTGCCACCAGTGATTTGGAGGTTAACTATGGCTACACCTTC; CDR3: CATSDLEVNYGYTF
V: TRBV15; size: NA; D: TRBD2; J: TRBJ2-7; DNA: TGTGCCACCAGCCGAGGGCAGGGAGGGTTTTACGAGCAGTACTTC; CDR3: CATSRGQGGFYEQYF
V: TRBV4-3; size: NA; D: TRBD2; J: TRBJ2-7; DNA: TGCGCCAGCAGCCCCAGCGGGATCCGTTCCTACGAGCAGTACTTC; CDR3: CASSPSGIRSYEQYF
V: TRBV9; size: NA; D: NA; J: TRBJ2-7; DNA: TGTGCCAGCAGCCCAGGGGGGCCCGGCGAGCAGTACTTC; CDR3: CASSPGGPGEQYF
V: TRBV5-1; size: NA; D: NA; J: TRBJ1-1; DNA: TGCGCCAGCAGCTTGGCCGTAGGGGGAGCTGAAGCTTTCTTT; CDR3: CASSLAVGGAEAFF
V: TRBV28; size: NA; D: NA; J: TRBJ1-2; DNA: TGTGCCAGCACCCTAGTTGGGGGCGTAGGCTACACCTTC; CDR3: CASTLVGGVGYTF
V: TRBV7-8; size: NA; D: TRBD1; J: TRBJ1-1; DNA: TGTGCCAGCAGCCATACTGACAGGGCCCGGAGCACTGAAGCTTTCTTT; CDR3: CASSHTDRARSTEAFF
V: TRBV19; size: NA; D: NA; J: TRBJ1-1; DNA: TGTGCCAGTAGTATAGAGCCCCATTTACAGACTGAAGCTTTCTTT; CDR3: CASSIEPHLQTEAFF
V: TRBV19; size: NA; D: NA; J: TRBJ1-1; DNA: TGTGCCAGTAGTATCGGCGGGGTGACTGAAGCTTTCTTT; CDR3: CASSIGGVTEAFF
V: TRBV12-3/TRBV12-4; size: NA; D: NA; J: TRBJ2-4; DNA: TGTGCCAGCAGTTTATTCGACATTCAGTACTTC; CDR3: CASSLFDIQYF
V: TRBV6-5; size: NA; D: NA; J: TRBJ2-6; DNA: TGTGCCAGCAGTCCTCAGGGATCTGGGGCCAACGTCCTGACTTTC; CDR3: CASSPQGSGANVLTF
V: TRBV20-1; size: once; D: NA; J: TRBJ2-7; DNA: TGCAGTGCTAGTAGGGGCTTCTCCTACGAGCAGTACTTC; CDR3: CSASRGFSYEQYF
V: TRBV30; size: NA; D: TRBD2; J: TRBJ2-5; DNA: TGTGCCTGGAGTGGCGGACTAGCGGGAGGGCAAGAGACCCAGTACTTC; CDR3: CAWSGGLAGGQETQYF
V: TRBV25-1; size: NA; D: NA; J: TRBJ2-2; DNA: TGTGCCAGCAGTGAAAGGGGAAAGGACACCGGGGAGCTGTTTTTT; CDR3: CASSERGKDTGELFF
V: TRBV19; size: NA; D: NA; J: TRBJ1-1; DNA: TGTGCCAGTAGTATAGAGGACAGACTGAACACTGAAGCTTTCTTT; CDR3: CASSIEDRLNTEAFF
V: TRBV6-5; size: NA; D: TRBD1; J: TRBJ2-1; DNA: TGTGCCAGCAGTCCCGACAGGGAGTGGTATGAGCAGTTCTTC; CDR3: CASSPDREWYEQFF
V: TRBV3-1/TRBV3-2; size: NA; D: TRBD2; J: TRBJ2-3; DNA: TGTGCCAGCAGCCGATTTCGTACGGGAGGGGACATATCTGATACGCAGTATTTT; CDR3: CASSRFRTGGDISDTQYF
V: TRBV2; size: few; D: NA; J: TRBJ1-5; DNA: TGTGCCAGCAGTCCCCGACAGGATTATCAGCCCCAGCATTTT; CDR3: CASSPRQDYQPQHF
V: TRBV9; size: NA; D: NA; J: TRBJ1-1; DNA: TGTGCCAGCAGCGTAACGACAGGGAACACTGAAGCTTTCTTT; CDR3: CASSVTTGNTEAFF
V: TRBV5-1; size: NA; D: TRBD1; J: TRBJ1-1; DNA: TGCGCCAGCAGCTCGGACAGGGAAGGAGTGGACACTGAAGCTTTCTTT; CDR3: CASSSDREGVDTEAFF
V: TRBV4-1; size: few; D: TRBD1; J: TRBJ1-6; DNA: TGCGCCAGCAGCCTCGGGACAGGGCCTTATTCACCCCTCCACTTT; CDR3: CASSLGTGPYSPLHF
V: TRBV3-1/TRBV3-2; size: NA; D: TRBD2; J: TRBJ2-1; DNA: TGTGCCAGTCAATCGGGACTAGCGATCTACAATGAGCAGTTCTTC; CDR3: CASQSGLAIYNEQFF
V: TRBV19; size: NA; D: NA; J: TRBJ2-2; DNA: TGTGCCAGTAGTCATTTCGGGGCAGGGACTAACACCGGGGAGCTGTTTTTT; CDR3: CASSHFGAGTNTGELFF
V: TRBV30; size: NA; D: NA; J: TRBJ1-1; DNA: TGTGCCTGGAGGAGAGAGGAGAACACTGAAGCTTTCTTT; CDR3: CAWRREENTEAFF
V: TRBV6-2/TRBV6-3; size: NA; D: TRBD1; J: TRBJ1-6; DNA: TGTGCCAGCAGCCCCGGGACAGCTAATTCACCCCTCCACTTT; CDR3: CASSPGTANSPLHF
V: TRBV7-2; size: few; D: NA; J: TRBJ2-1; DNA: TGTGCCAGCAGCTTTGGGGGGGGCCTATATGAGCAGTTCTTC; CDR3: CASSFGGGLYEQFF
V: TRBV6-6; size: NA; D: NA; J: TRBJ2-7; DNA: TGTGCCAGCAGCGAGACAGCTAACGAGCAGTACTTC; CDR3: CASSETANEQYF
V: TRBV7-2; size: NA; D: TRBD1; J: TRBJ2-7; DNA: TGTGCCAGCAGCTCTTGGACAGGGGGTATCTCCTACGAGCAGTACTTC; CDR3: CASSSWTGGISYEQYF
V: TRBV7-9; size: NA; D: TRBD2; J: TRBJ2-7; DNA: TGTGCCAGCAGTCCGCCAAGCGGGACCTCCTACGAGCAGTACTTC; CDR3: CASSPPSGTSYEQYF
V: TRBV7-2; size: NA; D: TRBD2; J: TRBJ2-1; DNA: TGTGCCAGCAGCTTAGCGCTAGCGGGAGGGCCCGTGGAGCAGTTCTTC; CDR3: CASSLALAGGPVEQFF
V: TRBV30; size: NA; D: TRBD2; J: TRBJ2-7; DNA: TGTGCCTGGAGAGGACTAGCAGGCGAGCAGTACTTC; CDR3: CAWRGLAGEQYF
V: TRBV18; size: once; D: NA; J: TRBJ1-2; DNA: TGTGCCAGCTCACCACCATCAGGGCAGGGCTATGGCTACACCTTC; CDR3: CASSPPSGQGYGYTF
V: TRBV28; size: NA; D: NA; J: TRBJ1-1; DNA: TGTGCCAGCAGTTTACTACAGGGTGGCGGCACTGAAGCTTTCTTT; CDR3: CASSLLQGGGTEAFF
V: TRBV4-3; size: once; D: NA; J: TRBJ1-6; DNA: TGCGCCAGCAGCCTTGAACACACCAATTCACCCCTCCACTTT; CDR3: CASSLEHTNSPLHF
V: TRBV7-9; size: NA; D: TRBD1; J: TRBJ1-5; DNA: TGTGCCAGCAGCTTAGACGGGACAGGGAGAAATCAGCCCCAGCATTTT; CDR3: CASSLDGTGRNQPQHF
V: TRBV25-1; size: NA; D: NA; J: TRBJ1-2; DNA: TGTGCCAGCAGTTTCTCCAACTCTAACTATGGCTACACCTTC; CDR3: CASSFSNSNYGYTF
V: TRBV19; size: NA; D: NA; J: TRBJ1-1; DNA: TGTGCCAGTAGTCCCAACGCCGTCCGGACAAGGGGGTACACTGAAGCTTTCTTT; CDR3: CASSPNAVRTRGYTEAFF
V: TRBV5-4; size: NA; D: TRBD2; J: TRBJ2-7; DNA: TGTGCCAGCAGCCCGGGACTAGCGGGAGTTGGCTACGAGCAGTACTTC; CDR3: CASSPGLAGVGYEQYF
V: TRBV7-2; size: NA; D: NA; J: TRBJ2-1; DNA: TGTGCCAGCAGCTTAGAAGGTCAGGTGCCCCTGGAGCAGTTCTTC; CDR3: CASSLEGQVPLEQFF
V: TRBV29-1; size: NA; D: NA; J: TRBJ2-7; DNA: TGCAGCGTTGCCCACAACTCCTACGAGCAGTACTTC; CDR3: CSVAHNSYEQYF